Listed below are T cell receptor beta chains from one sample, sequenced in a study of blood T cell repertoires in COVID-19. TCRdb's table, derived via immunoSEQ multiplex PCR, lists solely in-frame clones and lacks some. This sample carries around 150,000 clones, approximately 88% of them seen once, and the ten largest clones take less than 5%. Sample: peripheral blood. These receptors originate from a woman aged 60-75 years who had recovered from COVID-19. CDR3s include the opening cysteine and the closing phenylalanine or tryptophan. Each record gives: J gene, V gene, D gene, clone size, CDR3 DNA, CDR3 protein. D genes are given only for firm matches. Not every row has a clone size; where given, it reads once, few, many or a size class.

TRBJ2-2 | TRBV3-1/TRBV3-2 | TRBD2 | few | TGTGCCAGCAGCCAAGATCCCTGGGCGGGGGGTTACACCGGGGAGCTGTTTTTT | CASSQDPWAGGYTGELFF
TRBJ1-2 | TRBV6-5 | . | . | TGTGCCAGCACTTCCCCCGGGTATGGCTACACCTTC | CASTSPGYGYTF
TRBJ2-3 | TRBV6-5 | TRBD1 | . | TGTGCCAGCAGACAAGGGACAGATGGAGATACGCAGTATTTT | CASRQGTDGDTQYF
TRBJ2-5 | TRBV2 | TRBD1 | . | TGTGCCAGCAACCTGATAACAGGGGCCCAAGAGACCCAGTACTTC | CASNLITGAQETQYF
TRBJ1-6 | TRBV28 | TRBD1 | . | TGTGCCGCAGGGGGGGACAGGAATAATTCACCCCTCCACTTT | CAAGGDRNNSPLHF
TRBJ2-5 | TRBV6-5 | TRBD2 | . | TGTGCCAGCGTAGCGGGGGGGTACCAAGAGACCCAGTACTTC | CASVAGGYQETQYF
TRBJ2-7 | TRBV5-1 | TRBD1 | . | TGCGCCAGCAGCTCCCGGGACAGGGGTTCAAATGAGCAGTACTTC | CASSSRDRGSNEQYF
TRBJ1-5 | TRBV4-2 | TRBD1 | . | TGTGCCAGCAGCCTTAGGGGGCGGAATCAGCCCCAGCATTTT | CASSLRGRNQPQHF
TRBJ2-3 | TRBV28 | . | . | TGTGCCAGCAGTTTAGTTGAACTAGCTACTACAGATACGCAGTATTTT | CASSLVELATTDTQYF
TRBJ1-3 | TRBV2 | TRBD1 | . | TGTGCCAGCAGTGACAGACAGGGGGCAAGAGGAAACACCATATATTTT | CASSDRQGARGNTIYF
TRBJ2-1 | TRBV11-2 | . | once | TGTGCCAGCAGCTTACTTGGGGGGTCCTACAATGAGCAGTTCTTC | CASSLLGGSYNEQFF
TRBJ2-2 | TRBV7-7 | TRBD2 | few | TGTGCCAGCAGCCCCGGGCCCGGGGGGTACGGGGAGCTGTTTTTT | CASSPGPGGYGELFF
TRBJ2-7 | TRBV5-4 | TRBD1 | . | TGTGCCAGCAGCTCAGGACAGGGGGCGTACGAGCAGTACTTC | CASSSGQGAYEQYF
TRBJ1-6 | TRBV9 | . | . | TGTGCCAGCAGCGCCGGGACTGAAAATTCACCCCTCCACTTT | CASSAGTENSPLHF
TRBJ2-3 | TRBV3-1/TRBV3-2 | TRBD2 | . | TGTGCCAGCAGCTCGGGGGGGCAGACAGATACGCAGTATTTT | CASSSGGQTDTQYF
TRBJ2-2 | TRBV28 | . | . | TGTGCCAGTCACTTCAACACCGGGGAGCTGTTTTTT | CASHFNTGELFF
TRBJ1-3 | TRBV28 | . | . | TGTGCCAGCAGTCTAAACCCCATTGGAAACACCATATATTTT | CASSLNPIGNTIYF
TRBJ2-5 | TRBV3-1/TRBV3-2 | TRBD2 | . | TGTGCCAGCAGCCAAGTATGGGCGGGGGGACACCAAGAGACCCAGTACTTC | CASSQVWAGGHQETQYF
TRBJ2-1 | TRBV5-4 | TRBD1 | . | TGTGCCAGCAGCTCGGACAGGGGAACCTACAATGAGCAGTTCTTC | CASSSDRGTYNEQFF
TRBJ1-2 | TRBV29-1 | TRBD1 | . | TGCAGCGTCGCACGTGGGAGGCTAGGGGGCGGCTACACCTTC | CSVARGRLGGGYTF
TRBJ2-1 | TRBV28 | TRBD1 | . | TGTGCCAGCAGTAGGGAGACAGGGAGCCGTGAGCAGTTCTTC | CASSRETGSREQFF
TRBJ2-7 | TRBV7-9 | TRBD1 | . | TGTGCCAGCAGCTGGGACAGCCAGAATCTGTACTTC | CASSWDSQNLYF
TRBJ2-1 | TRBV6-5 | . | . | TGTGCCAGCAAGCTAACAGGGCTGGGAGCGCAGTTCTTC | CASKLTGLGAQFF
TRBJ2-5 | TRBV15 | TRBD2 | . | TGTGCCACCAGCGGCCGGGGGGGCGGAGGGGAGACCCAGTACTTC | CATSGRGGGGETQYF
TRBJ1-1 | TRBV28 | . | few | TGTGCCAGCAGTTGGGAGGGCGCTGAAGCTTTCTTT | CASSWEGAEAFF
TRBJ2-1 | TRBV6-4 | . | . | TGTGCCAGCAGTGACGCGGGGGCCCTAGGCAATGAGCAGTTCTTC | CASSDAGALGNEQFF
TRBJ1-2 | TRBV24-1 | TRBD1 | . | TGTGCCACCAGTTCAGGGGGAAGCTATGGCTACACCTTC | CATSSGGSYGYTF
TRBJ1-1 | TRBV4-1 | . | . | TGCGCCAGCAGCCAAGATGAGTCCAGGGATTCTGAAGCTTTCTTT | CASSQDESRDSEAFF
TRBJ1-2 | TRBV7-4 | . | . | TGTGCCAGCAGCGCTAGAAGGTATGGCTACACCTTC | CASSARRYGYTF